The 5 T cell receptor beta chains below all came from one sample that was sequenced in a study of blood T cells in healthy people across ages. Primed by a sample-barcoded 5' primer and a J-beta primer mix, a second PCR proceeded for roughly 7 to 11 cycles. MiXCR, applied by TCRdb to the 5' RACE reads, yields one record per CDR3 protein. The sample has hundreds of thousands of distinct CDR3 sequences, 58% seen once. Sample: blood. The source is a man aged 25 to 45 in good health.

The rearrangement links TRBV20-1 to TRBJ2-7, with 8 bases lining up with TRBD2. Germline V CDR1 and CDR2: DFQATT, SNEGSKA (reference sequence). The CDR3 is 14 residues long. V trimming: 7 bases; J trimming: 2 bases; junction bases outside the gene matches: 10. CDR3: CSGGGSGSTYEQYF. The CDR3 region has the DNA TGCAGTGGGGGTGGGAGCGGGAGTACCTACGAGCAGTACTTC.

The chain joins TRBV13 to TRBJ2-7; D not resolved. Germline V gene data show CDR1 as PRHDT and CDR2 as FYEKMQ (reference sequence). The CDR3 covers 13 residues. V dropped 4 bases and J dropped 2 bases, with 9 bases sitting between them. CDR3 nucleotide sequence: TGTGCCAGCAGCTCCGGGTCCACCTACGAGCAGTACTTC. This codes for CASSSGSTYEQYF.

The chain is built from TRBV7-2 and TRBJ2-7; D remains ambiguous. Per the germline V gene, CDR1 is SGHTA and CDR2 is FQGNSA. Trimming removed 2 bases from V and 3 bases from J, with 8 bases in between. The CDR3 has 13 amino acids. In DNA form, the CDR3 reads TGTGCCAGCAGCTTACTGTTCGGCTACGAGCAGTACTTC. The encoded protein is CASSLLFGYEQYF.

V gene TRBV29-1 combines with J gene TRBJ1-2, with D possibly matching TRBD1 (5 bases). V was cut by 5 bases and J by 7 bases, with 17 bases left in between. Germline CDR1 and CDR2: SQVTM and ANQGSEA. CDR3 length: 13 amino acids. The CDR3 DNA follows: TGCAGCGTTTTCGACTCAGGGCCCGCTGGCTACACCTTC. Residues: CSVFDSGPAGYTF.

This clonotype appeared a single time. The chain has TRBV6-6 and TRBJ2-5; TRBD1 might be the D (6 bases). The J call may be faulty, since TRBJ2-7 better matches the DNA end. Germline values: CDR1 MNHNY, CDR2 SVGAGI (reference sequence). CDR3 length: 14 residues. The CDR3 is CASSYSSRGSEQYF. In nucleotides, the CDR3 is TGTGCCAGCAGTTACTCCAGCAGGGGCTCCGAGCAGTACTTC.